A selection of T cell receptor beta chains follows, all from one sample in a study of T-cell memory formation after mild COVID-19. TCRdb reprocessed the 5' RACE reads with MiXCR, giving one entry per CDR3 protein. The sample lists 100,000 to 150,000 distinct CDR3 sequences, more than 15% occurring once. Sequenced: PBMCs or a T cell subset sorted from them (not recorded which). The receptor set was obtained from a man between 18 and 35 years old who had mild COVID-19 (a few samples of this study predate the infection). Cell type and time point are not known. Both conserved end residues are part of each CDR3. D genes are given only for firm matches. Size is omitted from some rows. Given values are once, few, many or a class for expanded clones.

j_gene: TRBJ1-2; d_gene: TRBD1; v_gene: TRBV5-6; abundance: .; CDR3aa: CASSYTGGYGYTF; CDR3nt: TGTGCCAGCAGCTATACAGGGGGCTATGGCTACACCTTC
j_gene: TRBJ2-2; d_gene: .; v_gene: TRBV3-1; abundance: .; CDR3aa: CASSQLSRELFFF; CDR3nt: .
j_gene: TRBJ1-6; d_gene: TRBD1; v_gene: TRBV4-3; abundance: .; CDR3aa: CASSQHITGENSPLHF; CDR3nt: TGCGCCAGCAGCCAGCATATAACAGGGGAGAATTCACCCCTCCACTTT
j_gene: TRBJ1-1; d_gene: .; v_gene: TRBV20-1; abundance: .; CDR3aa: CSAGGGGTEAFF; CDR3nt: TGCAGTGCTGGGGGAGGGGGCACTGAAGCTTTCTTT
j_gene: TRBJ2-5; d_gene: .; v_gene: TRBV5-4; abundance: few; CDR3aa: CASSATRSGETQYF; CDR3nt: TGTGCCAGCAGCGCTACTAGGTCGGGGGAGACCCAGTACTTC
j_gene: TRBJ2-3; d_gene: TRBD2; v_gene: TRBV4-3; abundance: .; CDR3aa: CASSQVMKRGFEDTQYF; CDR3nt: TGCGCCAGCAGCCAAGTCATGAAGCGGGGGTTTGAAGATACGCAGTATTTT
j_gene: TRBJ2-5; d_gene: .; v_gene: TRBV6-5; abundance: many; CDR3aa: CASKGGLAKETQYF; CDR3nt: TGTGCCAGCAAGGGGGGGCTAGCGAAAGAGACCCAGTACTTC
j_gene: TRBJ1-1; d_gene: TRBD1; v_gene: TRBV11-1; abundance: many; CDR3aa: CASRWDRGRDRNTEAFF; CDR3nt: TGTGCCAGCAGATGGGACAGGGGGCGCGATCGGAACACTGAAGCTTTCTTT
j_gene: TRBJ1-6; d_gene: .; v_gene: TRBV20-1; abundance: few; CDR3aa: CSARGFTGQSTYNSPLHF; CDR3nt: TGCAGTGCTAGAGGTTTTACAGGGCAAAGTACCTATAATTCACCCCTCCACTTT
j_gene: TRBJ1-1; d_gene: .; v_gene: TRBV12-3/TRBV12-4; abundance: .; CDR3aa: CASSLEVSRSEAFF; CDR3nt: TGTGCCAGCAGTTTAGAAGTCAGCCGGTCTGAAGCTTTCTTT
j_gene: TRBJ2-7; d_gene: TRBD2; v_gene: TRBV24-1; abundance: .; CDR3aa: CATSIGTSGSNSYEQYF; CDR3nt: TGTGCCACCAGCATAGGGACTAGCGGGAGCAATTCCTACGAGCAGTACTTC
j_gene: TRBJ2-7; d_gene: TRBD1; v_gene: TRBV19; abundance: few; CDR3aa: CASRPRTGGEQYF; CDR3nt: TGTGCCAGTAGGCCCCGGACAGGCGGCGAGCAGTACTTC
j_gene: TRBJ2-4; d_gene: TRBD1; v_gene: TRBV19; abundance: .; CDR3aa: CASSSPYRGDGKNIQYF; CDR3nt: TGTGCCAGTAGTTCCCCGTACAGGGGAGATGGGAAAAACATTCAGTACTTC
j_gene: TRBJ1-6; d_gene: .; v_gene: TRBV6-5; abundance: .; CDR3aa: CASSYDSYSPLHF; CDR3nt: TGTGCCAGCAGTTATGACAGCTATTCACCCCTCCACTTT
j_gene: TRBJ2-1; d_gene: TRBD2; v_gene: TRBV7-2; abundance: few; CDR3aa: CASSLVAGEQFF; CDR3nt: TGTGCCAGCAGCTTAGTAGCGGGCGAGCAGTTCTTC
j_gene: TRBJ1-6; d_gene: .; v_gene: TRBV13; abundance: few; CDR3aa: CASRTGSSYNSPLHF; CDR3nt: TGTGCCAGCAGAACGGGAAGCTCCTATAATTCACCCCTCCACTTT